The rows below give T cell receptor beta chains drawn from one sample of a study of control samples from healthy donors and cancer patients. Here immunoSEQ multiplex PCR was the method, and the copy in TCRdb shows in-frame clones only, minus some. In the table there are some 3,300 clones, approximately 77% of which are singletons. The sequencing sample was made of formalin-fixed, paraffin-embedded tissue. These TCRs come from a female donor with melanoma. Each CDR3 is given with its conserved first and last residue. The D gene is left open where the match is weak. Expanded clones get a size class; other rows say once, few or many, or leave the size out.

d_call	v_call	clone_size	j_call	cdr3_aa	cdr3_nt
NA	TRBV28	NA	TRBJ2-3	CASSFPTLKRSTNTQYF	TGTGCCAGCAGCTTCCCCACCTTGAAGCGGAGCACAAATACGCAGTATTTT
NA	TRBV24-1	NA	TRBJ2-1	CATSELTGAAGGRGEQFF	TGTGCCACCAGTGAACTGACAGGGGCAGCGGGAGGACGGGGTGAGCAGTTCTTC
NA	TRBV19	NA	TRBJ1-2	CASSKTYVTDGYTF	TGTGCCAGTAGTAAGACTTATGTCACGGATGGCTACACCTTC
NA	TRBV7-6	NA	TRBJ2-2	CASSQLFNIGTGELFF	TGTGCCAGCAGCCAACTATTTAATATCGGTACCGGGGAGCTGTTTTTT
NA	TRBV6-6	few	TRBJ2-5	CASSYFGQETQYF	TGTGCCAGCAGTTACTTCGGGCAAGAGACCCAGTACTTC
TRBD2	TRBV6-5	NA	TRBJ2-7	CASSYRLAAYEQYF	TGTGCCAGCAGTTACAGACTAGCTGCCTACGAGCAGTACTTC
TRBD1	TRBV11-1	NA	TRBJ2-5	CASSRTGQDQETQYF	TGTGCCAGCAGCCGAACCGGACAGGATCAAGAGACCCAGTACTTC
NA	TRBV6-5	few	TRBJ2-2	CASNKFRLDTGELFF	TGTGCCAGCAATAAATTCCGACTAGACACCGGGGAGCTGTTTTTT
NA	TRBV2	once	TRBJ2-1	CASSEVRGSEQFF	TGTGCCAGCAGTGAAGTCAGAGGCTCTGAGCAGTTCTTC
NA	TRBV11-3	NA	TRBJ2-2	CASSLRVSGELFF	TGTGCCAGCAGCTTACGAGTCTCCGGGGAGCTGTTTTTT
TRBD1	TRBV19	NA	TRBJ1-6	CASSTLTTGENSPLHF	TGTGCCAGTAGTACACTCACGACAGGGGAAAATTCACCCCTCCACTTT
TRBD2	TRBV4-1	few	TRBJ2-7	CASSPRGLAEYEQYF	TGCGCCAGCAGCCCTAGGGGACTAGCGGAGTACGAGCAGTACTTC
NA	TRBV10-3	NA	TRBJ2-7	CAISPGAGWMSNEQYF	TGTGCCATCAGTCCGGGGGCAGGGTGGATGAGTAACGAGCAGTACTTC
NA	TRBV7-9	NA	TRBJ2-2	CASSLGSRRPGELFF	TGTGCCAGCAGCTTAGGTAGCAGGAGACCCGGGGAGCTGTTTTTT
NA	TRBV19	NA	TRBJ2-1	CASSKVVGLYNEQFF	TGTGCCAGTAGTAAGGTAGTGGGGCTCTACAATGAGCAGTTCTTC
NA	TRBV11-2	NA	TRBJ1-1	CASSYPTDRPRYTEAFF	TGTGCCAGCAGCTACCCAACAGACCGCCCTCGATACACTGAAGCTTTCTTT
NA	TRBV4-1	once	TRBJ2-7	CASSQVPGARRGEQYF	TGCGCCAGCAGCCAAGTTCCGGGAGCTCGGAGGGGGGAGCAGTACTTC
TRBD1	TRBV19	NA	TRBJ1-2	CASSAWDRDNYGYTF	TGTGCCAGTAGTGCCTGGGACAGGGATAACTATGGCTACACCTTC
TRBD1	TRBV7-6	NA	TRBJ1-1	CASSELGQVNTEAFF	TGTGCCAGCAGCGAACTAGGACAGGTGAACACTGAAGCTTTCTTT
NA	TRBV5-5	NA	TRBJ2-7	CASSSDLRRSFYEQYF	TGTGCCAGCAGCTCCGACCTACGAAGATCTTTTTACGAGCAGTACTTC
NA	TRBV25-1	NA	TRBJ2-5	CASSVLETQYF	TGTGCCAGCAGTGTATTAGAGACCCAGTACTTC
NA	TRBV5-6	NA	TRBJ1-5	CASSLGQVNQPQHF	TGTGCCAGCAGCTTGGGACAGGTTAATCAGCCCCAGCATTTT
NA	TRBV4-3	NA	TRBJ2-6	CASSQARGASRAGANVLTF	TGCGCCAGCAGCCAAGCAAGAGGGGCCAGTAGGGCTGGGGCCAACGTCCTGACTTTC
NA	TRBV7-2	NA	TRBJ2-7	CASSSPTREQYF	TGTGCCAGCAGCTCCCCAACGCGGGAGCAGTACTTC
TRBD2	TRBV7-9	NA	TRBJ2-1	CASSFGTTYNEQFF	TGTGCTTCCTCTTTCGGGACTACCTACAATGAGCAGTTCTTC
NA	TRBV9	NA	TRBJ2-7	CASSVGASSYEQYF	TGTGCCAGCAGCGTAGGGGCTAGCTCCTACGAGCAGTACTTC
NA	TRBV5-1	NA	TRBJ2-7	CASSLQADPYEQYF	TGCGCCAGCAGCTTGCAAGCGGATCCCTACGAGCAGTACTTC
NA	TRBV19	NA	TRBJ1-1	CASSMRGTPGTEAFF	TGTGCCAGTAGTATGAGAGGGACCCCGGGCACTGAAGCTTTCTTT
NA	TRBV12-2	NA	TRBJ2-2	CASRLGDRGVTGELFF	TGTGCAAGTCGCTTGGGGGACAGGGGCGTCACCGGGGAGCTGTTTTTT
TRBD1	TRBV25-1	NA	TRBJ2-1	CASSRDREVDEQFF	TGTGCCAGCAGCCGGGACAGGGAGGTAGATGAGCAGTTCTTC
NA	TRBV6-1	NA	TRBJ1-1	CASSEALVGRGGTEAFF	TGTGCCAGCAGTGAAGCATTAGTGGGCCGAGGGGGCACTGAAGCTTTCTTT
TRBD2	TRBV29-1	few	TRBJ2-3	CSVWLTSGYLSTDTQYF	TGCAGCGTTTGGTTGACTAGCGGGTACCTAAGCACAGATACGCAGTATTTT
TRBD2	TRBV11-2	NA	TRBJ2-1	CASSPGLGRDEQFF	TGTGCCAGCAGCCCCGGACTAGGTCGTGATGAGCAGTTCTTC
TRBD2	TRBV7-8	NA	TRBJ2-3	CASSYLAGGADTQYF	TGTGCCAGCAGTTACCTAGCGGGAGGGGCAGATACGCAGTATTTT
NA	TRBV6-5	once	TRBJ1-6	CASSTLANSPLHF	TGTGCCAGCAGTACCTTAGCCAATTCACCCCTCCACTTT
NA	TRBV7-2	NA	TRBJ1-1	CASSLGSMNTEAFF	TGTGCCAGCAGCTTGGGATCCATGAACACTGAAGCTTTCTTT
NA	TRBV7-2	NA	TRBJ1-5	CASSLDEGTQHF	TGTGCCAGCAGCTTAGACGAGGGCACCCAGCATTTT
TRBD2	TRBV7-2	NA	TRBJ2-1	CASSLTFTGGNNEQFF	TGTGCCAGCAGCTTAACCTTTACGGGAGGAAACAATGAGCAGTTCTTC
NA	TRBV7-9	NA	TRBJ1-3	CASTMAGTTGNTIYF	TGTGCCAGCACCATGGCCGGGACTACTGGAAACACCATATATTTT
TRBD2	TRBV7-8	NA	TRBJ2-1	CASSSSTSGGWDEQFF	TGTGCCAGCAGCTCTTCGACTAGCGGGGGATGGGATGAGCAGTTCTTC
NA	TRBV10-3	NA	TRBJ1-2	CAISEWVGRGRNGYTF	TGTGCCATCAGTGAATGGGTAGGGAGGGGAAGAAATGGCTACACCTTC
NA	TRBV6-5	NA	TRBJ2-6	CASREREGANVLTF	TGTGCCAGCAGGGAGAGGGAGGGGGCCAACGTCCTGACTTTT
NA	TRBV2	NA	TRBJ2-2	CASSDGRQNTGELFF	TGTGCCAGCAGTGACGGGCGGCAGAACACCGGGGAGCTGTTTTTT
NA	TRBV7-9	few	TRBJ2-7	CASSLDRLAGGEQYF	TGTGCCAGCAGCTTAGACAGACTAGCAGGGGGCGAGCAGTACTTC
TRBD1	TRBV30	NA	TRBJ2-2	CAWRQGVDTGELFF	TGTGCCTGGAGACAGGGGGTCGACACCGGGGAGCTGTTTTTT
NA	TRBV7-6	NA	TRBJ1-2	CASSSLPQFGPFF	TGTGCCAGCAGCTCCCTTCCCCAGTTCGGGCCTTTCTTC
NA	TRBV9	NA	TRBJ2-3	CASSVGRLTDTQYF	TGTGCCAGCAGCGTAGGGCGTCTCACAGATACGCAGTATTTT
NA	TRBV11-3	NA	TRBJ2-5	CASSLGYSSQETQYF	TGTGCCAGCAGCTTAGGGTACAGTTCCCAAGAGACCCAGTACTTC
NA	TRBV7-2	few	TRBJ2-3	CASSLVAGFTDTQYF	TGTGCCAGCAGCTTAGTTGCGGGTTTCACAGATACGCAGTATTTT
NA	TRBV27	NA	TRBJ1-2	CASSARRNYGYTF	TGTGCCAGCAGCGCCAGGCGTAACTATGGCTACACCTTC